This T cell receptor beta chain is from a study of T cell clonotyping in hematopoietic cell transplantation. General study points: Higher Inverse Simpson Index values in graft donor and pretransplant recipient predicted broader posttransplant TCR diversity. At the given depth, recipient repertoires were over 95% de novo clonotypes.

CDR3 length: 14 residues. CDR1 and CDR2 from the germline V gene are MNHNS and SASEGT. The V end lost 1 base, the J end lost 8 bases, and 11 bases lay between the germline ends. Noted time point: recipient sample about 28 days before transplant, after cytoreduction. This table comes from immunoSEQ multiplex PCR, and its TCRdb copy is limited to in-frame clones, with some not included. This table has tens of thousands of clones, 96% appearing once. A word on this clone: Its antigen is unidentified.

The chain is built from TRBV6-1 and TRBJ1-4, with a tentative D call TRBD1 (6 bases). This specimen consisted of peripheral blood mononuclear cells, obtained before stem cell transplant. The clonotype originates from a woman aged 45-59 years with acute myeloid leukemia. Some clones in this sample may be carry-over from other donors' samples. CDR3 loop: CASSEVWGHEKLFF. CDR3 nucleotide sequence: TGTGCCAGCAGTGAAGTTTGGGGGCACGAAAAACTGTTTTTT.